This T cell receptor beta chain was retrieved from a study of T cell responses to AZD1222 COVID-19 vaccine. The study's findings and limits: Donor demographics were predominantly white British with a female majority; clonal diversity may be underestimated.

The table came from immunoSEQ multiplex PCR; TCRdb's copy has only in-frame clones and leaves some out. Found here are about 150,000 clones, around nine tenths of them singletons; the top ten hold about 3.8%. In germline, CDR1 is MDHEN, CDR2 SYDVKM. This CDR3 has 13 amino acids. J was trimmed by 5 bases and V by 11 bases; bases with no gene match: 8. Regarding this clone: What it binds is not known.

This TCR was recovered from an adult in good health. This chain joins TRBV28 and TRBJ1-1; 10 positions agree with TRBD1. Here the sequenced sample was peripheral blood, taken on day 0 of AZD1222 vaccination. CDR3: CACRGQGGTEAFF. CDR3 DNA sequence: TGTGCCTGTAGAGGACAGGGGGGGACTGAAGCTTTCTTT.